This T cell receptor beta chain derives from a study of beta chain features in type 1 diabetes. Study-wide findings and caveats: Patients and controls would share equally any PCR tilt toward shorter templates. Compared to healthy donors, patients appeared to have naive, central memory and Treg TCRB repertoires that were more alike. TCRB CDR3s were moderately but significantly shorter in Type 1 diabetes patients in all four CD4+ subsets.

This clone was counted between two and nine times. What it binds is not known. A CD45RO/CCR7/CD25/CD127/CD95/CD27 panel sorted naive, central memory, regulatory and stem cell-like memory CD4+ cells. CDR1 is SNHLY, CDR2 FYNNEI, per germline. V was clipped by 6 bases and J by 7 bases, with 9 bases between them. CDR3 length: 12 amino acids. The study reverse transcribed the entire isolated RNA, so it sequenced expressed TCRB transcripts. Measured with immunoSEQ multiplex PCR; TCRdb has only the in-frame clones, and not every one. The sample shows 970,000 or so clones, roughly 15% of them seen only once. The chain employs TRBV2 and TRBJ1-4; D gene ambiguous. Sequenced input: naive CD4+ T cells from blood. This receptor was obtained from a woman under 30 in good health. Written as DNA, the CDR3 is TGTGCCAGCAGAGCCGGCCTTGAAAAACTGTTTTTT. Its protein product is CASRAGLEKLFF.